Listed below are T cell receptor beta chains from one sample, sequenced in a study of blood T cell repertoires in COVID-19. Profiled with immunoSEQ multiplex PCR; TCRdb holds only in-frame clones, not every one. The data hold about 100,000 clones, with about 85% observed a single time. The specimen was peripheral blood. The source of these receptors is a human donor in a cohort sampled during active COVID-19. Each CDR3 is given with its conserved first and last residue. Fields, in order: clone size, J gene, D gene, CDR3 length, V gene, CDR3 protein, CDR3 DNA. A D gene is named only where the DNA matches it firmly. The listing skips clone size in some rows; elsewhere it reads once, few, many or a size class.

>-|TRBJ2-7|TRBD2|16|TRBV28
CASSPMGTRGSYEQYF
TGTGCCAGCAGTCCGATGGGGACTAGGGGCTCCTACGAGCAGTACTTC
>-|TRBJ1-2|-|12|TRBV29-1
CSVGPGDDGYTF
TGCAGCGTTGGCCCGGGAGACGATGGCTACACCTTC
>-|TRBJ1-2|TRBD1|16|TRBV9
CASSAPLDRGNYGYTF
TGTGCCAGCAGCGCCCCTTTGGACAGGGGTAACTATGGCTACACCTTC
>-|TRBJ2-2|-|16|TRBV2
CASSEARPTVAGELFF
TGTGCCAGCAGTGAAGCGCGGCCGACAGTAGCCGGGGAGCTGTTTTTT
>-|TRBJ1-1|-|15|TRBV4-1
CASSQGRGWGTEAFF
TGCGCCAGCAGCCAAGGGCGGGGGTGGGGCACTGAAGCTTTCTTT
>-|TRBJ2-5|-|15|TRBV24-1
CATSGQDTIQETQYF
TGTGCCACCAGTGGACAGGATACGATACAAGAGACCCAGTACTTC
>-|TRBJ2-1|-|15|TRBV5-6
CASSQERLRYNEQFF
TGTGCCAGCAGCCAGGAACGATTAAGATACAATGAGCAGTTCTTC
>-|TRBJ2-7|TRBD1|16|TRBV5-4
CASSLRRQGKAYEQYF
TGTGCCAGCAGCCTCAGGCGACAGGGTAAGGCCTACGAGCAGTACTTC
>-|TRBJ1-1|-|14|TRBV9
CASSVGGSGTEAFF
TGTGCCAGCAGCGTAGGAGGATCGGGGACTGAAGCTTTCTTT
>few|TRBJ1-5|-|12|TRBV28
CASSGANQPQHF
TGTGCCAGCAGTGGGGCCAATCAGCCCCAGCATTTT
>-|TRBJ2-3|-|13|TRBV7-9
CASKLLSTDTQYF
TGTGCCAGCAAACTATTAAGCACAGATACGCAGTATTTT
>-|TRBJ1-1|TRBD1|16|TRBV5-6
CASSPDRGSTNTEAFF
TGTGCCAGCAGCCCAGACAGGGGCAGCACGAACACTGAAGCTTTCTTT
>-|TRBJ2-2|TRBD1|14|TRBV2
CASNYRGNTGELFF
TGTGCCAGCAACTACAGGGGGAACACCGGGGAGCTGTTTTTT
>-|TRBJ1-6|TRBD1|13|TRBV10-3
CAISPDRVSPLHF
TGTGCCATCAGTCCAGACAGGGTATCACCCCTCCACTTT
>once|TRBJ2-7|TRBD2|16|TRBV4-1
CASSQVFSGSPREQYF
TGCGCCAGCAGCCAAGTTTTTAGCGGGAGCCCACGCGAGCAGTACTTC
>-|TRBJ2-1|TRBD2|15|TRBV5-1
CASSWTSGRNNEQFF
TGCGCCAGCAGCTGGACTAGCGGGAGAAACAATGAGCAGTTCTTC
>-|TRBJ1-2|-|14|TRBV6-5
CASSYFQGNYGYTF
TGTGCCAGCAGTTACTTTCAGGGAAACTATGGCTACACCTTC
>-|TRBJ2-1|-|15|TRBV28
CASSHVTGVYNEQFF
TGTGCCAGCAGCCACGTGACAGGAGTCTACAATGAGCAGTTCTTC
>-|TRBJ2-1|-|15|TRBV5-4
CASSLVGSAYNEQFF
TGTGCCAGCAGCTTAGTCGGGTCAGCTTACAATGAGCAGTTCTTC
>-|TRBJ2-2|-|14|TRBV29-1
CSARLARITGELFF
TGCAGCGCTCGACTCGCTCGAATCACCGGGGAGCTGTTTTTT
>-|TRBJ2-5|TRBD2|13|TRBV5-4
CASSEGLAAAQYF
TGTGCCAGCAGTGAGGGACTAGCTGCCGCCCAGTACTTC
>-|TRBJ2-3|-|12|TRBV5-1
CASRFESDTQYF
TGCGCCAGCAGATTTGAGTCAGATACGCAGTATTTT
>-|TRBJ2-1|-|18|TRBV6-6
CASSRLVMRGPLYNEQFF
TGTGCCAGCAGTCGACTCGTGATGCGGGGCCCGCTTTACAATGAGCAGTTCTTC
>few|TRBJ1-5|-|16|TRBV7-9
CASSLVTGPSNQPQHF
TGTGCCAGCAGCTTAGTTACAGGACCTAGCAATCAGCCCCAGCATTTT
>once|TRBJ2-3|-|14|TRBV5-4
CASSEGGGTDTQYF
TGTGCCAGCAGCGAGGGGGGGGGCACAGATACGCAGTATTTT
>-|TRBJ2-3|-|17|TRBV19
CASSSDGYDGSTDTQYF
TGTGCCAGTTCCAGCGACGGATACGACGGAAGCACAGATACGCAGTATTTT
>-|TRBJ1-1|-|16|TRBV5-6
CASSLEGRIKSTEAFF
TGTGCCAGCAGCTTGGAGGGGCGGATAAAGTCCACTGAAGCTTTCTTT
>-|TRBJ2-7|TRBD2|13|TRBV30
CAWSVGTGGGQYF
TGTGCCTGGAGTGTAGGGACCGGGGGGGGGCAGTACTTC
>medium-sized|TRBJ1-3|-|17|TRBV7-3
CASSVPRWTASGNTIYF
TGTGCCAGCAGCGTACCCCGATGGACAGCCTCTGGAAACACCATATATTTT
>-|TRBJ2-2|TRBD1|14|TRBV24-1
CATRGQGNTGELFF
TGTGCCACCAGGGGACAGGGGAACACCGGGGAGCTGTTTTTT
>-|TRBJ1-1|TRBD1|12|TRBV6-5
CASSPRGQGAFF
TGTGCCAGCAGCCCCCGGGGACAGGGCGCTTTCTTT
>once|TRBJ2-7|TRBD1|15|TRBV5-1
CASSFGDRGFDEQYF
TGCGCCAGCAGCTTTGGGGACAGGGGCTTTGACGAGCAGTACTTC
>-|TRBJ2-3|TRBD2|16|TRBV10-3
CAISESSSGGAGTQYF
TGTGCCATCAGTGAGTCGTCTAGCGGGGGGGCAGGTACGCAGTATTTT
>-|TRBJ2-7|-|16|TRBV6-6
CASSYSNTGFGYEQYF
TGTGCCAGCAGTTACTCGAATACCGGGTTCGGCTACGAGCAGTACTTC
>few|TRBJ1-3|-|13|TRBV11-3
CASSLTSGNTIYF
TGTGCCAGCAGCTTAACGAGTGGAAACACCATATATTTT